This entry describes one TCR beta chain. Its antigen is as yet unknown. Investigators sorted PBMCs to obtain both CD4+ and CD8+ T cells. It was cDNA, reverse transcribed from extracted RNA, that served as the sequencing template. This table comes from immunoSEQ multiplex PCR, and its TCRdb copy is limited to in-frame clones, with some not included. The repertoire has approximately 150,000 clones, about three fifths of them found once; the top ten carry less than 40%. The data are from a study of CD8+ T cells in alopecia areata. CDR1 SQVTM and CDR2 ANQGSEA come from the germline V gene. With 6 bases removed from V and 2 bases from J, the gap between germline ends came to 10 bases. The CDR3 sequence is 12 residues long. Overall study results and limits: Across lesional scalp, and particularly alopecia totalis/universalis, clonality surpassed that of normal scalp. Scalp samples also contribute reads from the resident alphabeta T cells found in normal skin. Between patients, shared TCR sequences were less clear than in mice. This was possibly due in part to HLA diversity in the patient population.

The chain has TRBV29-1 and TRBJ2-5; D unclear. The receptor comes from a human donor in good health. The source material was CD8+ T cells sorted from blood. DNA for the CDR3: TGCAGCGTCGGACCGGTACAAGAGACCCAGTACTTC. Its translation is CSVGPVQETQYF.